Presented here are 14 T cell receptor beta chains from one specimen sequenced in a study of shared clonotypes between healthy human individuals (dated by TCRdb to about 2020). Library generation was performed with the immunoSEQ multiplex PCR assay. Imported from immuneACCESS, the table was reduced by TCRdb to in-frame sequences with V and J called. These copies leave out some clones; in studies compared against another copy, an unresolved V gene accounts for under half, and the cause of the remainder is not known. This sample lists millions of clones; approximately 94% were detected once. The leading ten clones occupy around 0.14% of the sample. The sequenced material came from naive CD4+ T cells sorted from blood. The cell subset or site label, read with the paper, signifies: CD45RA+ positively selected. All receptors come from a man younger than 35 in good health.

V gene TRBV5-1 combines with J gene TRBJ2-1, with TRBD2 identical over 10 bases. CDR3 length equals 16 residues. Germline V gene lookup returns CDR1 SGHRS and CDR2 YFSETQ. The V segment lost 0 bases and the J segment 5 bases; nucleotides outside the gene matches: 5. CDR3 DNA: TGCGCCAGCAGCTTGGGGGGACTAGCGTGGGACAATGAGCAGTTCTTC. Protein: CASSLGGLAWDNEQFF.

Worth noting for this clone: At the DNA level, this CDR3 is encoded by other sequences in the same sample as well. J is TRBJ2-1 and V is TRBV30, with TRBD2 matching over 7 bases. J gave up 7 bases and V 0 bases, and 9 bases lay outside the gene matches. Germline V gene data show CDR1 as GTSNPN and CDR2 as SVGIG (reference sequence). This CDR3 spans 15 amino acids. The CDR3 bases are TGTGCCTGGAGTGTACGAGCGGGAAGTGGTAATGAGCAGTTCTTC. Translating it yields CAWSVRAGSGNEQFF.

This clone has just a few counts. The chain's CDR3 is CASSSRVSTEAFF. CDR3 nucleotide sequence: TGTGCCAGCAGCTCTAGGGTGAGCACTGAAGCTTTCTTT. The V call is TRBV6-5, the J call TRBJ1-1; no reliable D call. CDR1 and CDR2 (germline): MNHEY, SVGAGI. Trimming left V 6 bases short and J 4 bases short, with 12 bases between. The CDR3 spans 13 residues.

The rearrangement links TRBV5-5 to TRBJ2-3, with TRBD1 as a possible D gene (6 bases). V gave up 2 bases and J gave up 0 bases, with 19 bases separating them. CDR3 length: 18 residues. The V gene's germline CDR1 is SGHKS and CDR2 YYEKEE (reference sequence). DNA for the CDR3: TGTGCCAGCAGCTTTCAGCCCGGGACATCTCGTAGCACAGATACGCAGTATTTT. Protein sequence: CASSFQPGTSRSTDTQYF.

The chain links TRBV6-1 to TRBJ2-1, with 7 positions matching TRBD1. Trimming cost V 4 bases and J 9 bases; bases outside gene matches: 27. The germline CDR1 and CDR2 sequences are MNHNS and SASEGT. The CDR3 sequence is 20 residues long. In DNA, the CDR3 is TGTGCCAGCAGTGGACCCGGACAGGCTGACCGAAAAGGGGGATGGGGTGAGCAGTTCTTC. It codes for CASSGPGQADRKGGWGEQFF.

With respect to this clone: The junction and the germline gene differ at one end; a read error may be behind it. The CDR3 loop is CASREGTVNTIYF. The CDR3 region has the DNA TGTGCCAGCAGGGAAGGGACAGTAAACACCATATATTTT. The chain employs TRBV6-1 and TRBJ1-3; 7 bases fit TRBD1. The CDR3 length is 13 residues. Germline V gene sequence: CDR1 MNHNS, CDR2 SASEGT.

The gene calls are TRBV30 and TRBJ2-6; D assignment may be TRBD1 or TRBD2 (6 bases each). The V end lost 7 bases, the J end lost 2 bases, and 21 bases lay between the germline ends. CDR1 is GTSNPN and CDR2 is SVGIG in the germline V gene (reference sequence). The CDR3 is 17 amino acids. The CDR3 loop reads CASPGKGGWAGANVLTF. DNA of the CDR3: TGTGCCTCTCCCGGGAAGGGGGGCTGGGCTGGGGCCAACGTCCTGACTTTC.

The chain uses TRBV7-2 and TRBJ2-1, with unresolved D. In germline, CDR1 is SGHTA, CDR2 FQGNSA. V gave up 5 bases and J gave up 0 bases, with 11 bases separating them. This CDR3 contains 15 residues. The CDR3 sequence is CASSVSESSYNEQFF. The CDR3 nucleotides are TGTGCCAGCAGCGTGAGCGAGAGCTCCTACAATGAGCAGTTCTTC.

The rearrangement links TRBV2 to TRBJ1-1; D uncertain. The CDR3 contains 12 residues. V was pared by 7 bases and J by 11 bases, with 17 bases between. CDR1 and CDR2 from the germline V gene are SNHLY and FYNNEI. The DNA for the CDR3 is TGTGCCAGCACCCCACCTGGTCGAGACGCTTTCTTT. It encodes CASTPPGRDAFF. Using reference TRBV2 and TRBJ1-1 for the parts outside the CDR3, the full variable domain is EPEVTQTPSHQVTQMGQEVILRCVPISNHLYFYWYRQILGQKVEFLVSFYNNEISEKSEIFDDQFSVERPDGSNFTLKIRSTKLEDSAMYFCASTPPGRDAFFGQGTRLTVV.

The V and J genes are TRBV29-1 and TRBJ1-2; D remains ambiguous. The length of the CDR3 is 15 residues. The germline gives CDR1 SQVTM, CDR2 ANQGSEA. Trimming stripped 0 bases from V and 6 bases from J, with 17 bases between. The CDR3 sequence is CSVEDVDTKRHGYTF. The CDR3 region has the DNA TGCAGCGTTGAAGATGTCGACACCAAACGGCATGGCTACACCTTC.

This clone was counted once. The chain uses TRBV27 and TRBJ2-1; TRBD1 aligns across 8 bases. V shed 5 bases, J shed 7 bases, and the junction held 13 bases outside the gene matches. This CDR3 is built from 16 residues. Looked up from germline, CDR1 is MNHEY and CDR2 is SMNVEV (reference sequence). CDR3 in DNA: TGTGCCAGCAGTCCGACGGGGACAGGCTTTTTGAATGAGCAGTTCTTC. This codes for CASSPTGTGFLNEQFF.

The chain carries TRBV5-3 and TRBJ2-7; 7 nucleotides line up with TRBD1. TRBV5-3 qualifies as an ORF whose function is uncertain. The CDR3 is made up of 16 amino acids. V lost 10 bases to trimming and J lost 6 bases; unmatched junction nucleotides: 22. Here the CDR3 reads CAPSRGRGQRNSEQYF. For the CDR3, the DNA is TGTGCCCCATCTCGAGGAAGGGGACAGAGAAACTCCGAGCAGTACTTC.

The table lists this clone with a count of one. This chain uses TRBV4-3 with TRBJ2-7; no firm D call. V lost 0 bases to trimming and J lost 4 bases, with 16 bases between them. The CDR3 is 16 residues long. CDR1 is LGHNA, CDR2 YSLEER, per germline. The CDR3 protein is CASSQDSQPGPYEQYF. In DNA, the CDR3 is TGCGCCAGCAGCCAAGATTCCCAGCCCGGACCTTACGAGCAGTACTTC.

The gene calls are TRBV28 and TRBJ2-4, with D possibly being TRBD1 or TRBD2 (5 bases each). The V end lost 3 bases, the J end lost 0 bases, and 9 bases lay between the germline ends. The CDR3 spans 15 residues. Looked up from germline, CDR1 is MDHEN and CDR2 is SYDVKM. The CDR3 region is CASSFGGEAKNIQYF. Here the CDR3 DNA reads TGTGCCAGCAGTTTTGGGGGAGAAGCCAAAAACATTCAGTACTTC.